Listed here are 28 T cell receptor beta chains from one sample, sequenced in a study of spatial heterogeneity in lung cancer. TCRdb recomputed calls from the 5' RACE reads with MiXCR, one row per CDR3 protein. The data show tens of thousands of distinct CDR3 sequences, approximately 21% seen once. This sample's time point: sample taken at primary tumor resection. Unsorted whole RNA of tumor, nontumor lung or frozen PBMC was sequenced. Sample: PBMCs, taken at surgery. These receptors were collected from a male donor with early-stage non-small cell lung cancer.

This clonotype showed up many times. The chain carries TRBV12-3 or TRBV12-4 and TRBJ2-5; tentative D call: TRBD2 (6 bases). V shed 5 bases and J shed 4 bases, with 14 bases lying between them. This CDR3 comprises 14 residues. The DNA for the CDR3 is TGTGCCAGCAGTCCGCGGACTACCTCAGAGACCCAGTACTTC. This sequence encodes CASSPRTTSETQYF.

The chain uses TRBV7-3 and TRBJ1-1; possibly TRBD1 for D (5 bases). V lost 5 bases and J 5 bases, leaving 12 bases between the germline ends. CDR1 is SGHTA and CDR2 is FQGTGA in the germline V gene. The CDR3 contains 13 residues. CDR3 amino acids: CASSVDQGTEAFF. The DNA of the CDR3 is TGTGCCAGCAGCGTAGATCAGGGTACTGAAGCTTTCTTT.

This chain joins TRBV7-3 and TRBJ2-2, with D maybe TRBD1 (5 bases). The CDR3 has 13 amino acids. V shed 4 bases and J shed 6 bases, with 9 bases lying between them. Looked up from germline, CDR1 is SGHTA and CDR2 is FQGTGA. The CDR3 DNA reads as TGTGCCAGCAGCTGGCAGGGCTCCGGGGAGCTGTTTTTT. Translation: CASSWQGSGELFF. The full variable domain, its missing parts supplied by reference TRBV7-3 and TRBJ2-2, is GAGVSQTPSNKVTEKGKYVELRCDPISGHTALYWYRQSLGQGPEFLIYFQGTGAADDSGLPNDRFFAVRPEGSVSTLKIQRTERGDSAVYLCASSWQGSGELFFGEGSRLTVL.

The chain carries TRBV3-1 and TRBJ1-2, with D perhaps matching TRBD1 (6 bases). This CDR3 region has 15 residues. CDR1 is LGHDT and CDR2 is YNNKEL in the germline V gene (reference sequence). V was trimmed by 4 bases and J by 5 bases, leaving 17 bases between them. CDR3 sequence: CASSPTLRQAYGYTF. The DNA for the CDR3 is TGTGCCAGCAGCCCAACCCTTCGACAGGCGTATGGCTACACCTTC. Together with reference TRBV3-1 and TRBJ1-2, the CDR3 gives the full variable domain: DTAVSQTPKYLVTQMGNDKSIKCEQNLGHDTMYWYKQDSKKFLKIMFSYNNKELIINETVPNRFSPKSPDKAHLNLHINSLELGDSAVYFCASSPTLRQAYGYTFGSGTRLTVV.

The rearrangement links TRBV9 to TRBJ1-5; no firm D call. CDR1 and CDR2 from the germline V gene are SGDLS and YYNGEE. There are 13 residues in the CDR3. Trimming took off 0 bases at V and 4 bases at J, with 5 bases between the two ends. As DNA, the CDR3 is TGTGCCAGCAGCGTAGCAGGAAATCAGCCCCAGCATTTT. Translating it yields CASSVAGNQPQHF.

This clonotype has ten or more counts. The chain couples TRBV12-3 or TRBV12-4 to TRBJ2-7; the D gene is possibly TRBD1 (5 bases). This CDR3 comprises 15 residues. Between the trimmed V and J ends, which lost 7 bases and 2 bases, there was a span of 18 bases. CDR3 loop: CASTPGPGFTYEQYF. The DNA for the CDR3 is TGTGCCAGCACTCCCGGCCCAGGGTTTACCTACGAGCAGTACTTC.

This clonotype was recorded a few times. The chain is built from TRBV28 and TRBJ2-1; the match to TRBD2 covers 13 bases. Germline loops: CDR1 MDHEN, CDR2 SYDVKM. The J segment lost 6 bases and the V segment lost 9 bases, leaving 5 bases of the junction unmatched. The CDR3 spans 14 residues. DNA for the CDR3: TGTGCCAGTGGGACTAGCGGGACTAGCAATGAGCAGTTCTTC. This gives the protein CASGTSGTSNEQFF.

This clonotype was observed many times. The gene calls are TRBV29-1 and TRBJ1-1; 9 nucleotides align to TRBD1. This CDR3 comprises 14 residues. Germline values: CDR1 SQVTM, CDR2 ANQGSEA. V lost 1 base, J lost 4 bases, and 4 bases stayed unmatched. Here the CDR3 reads CSVEGSDRGTEAFF. For the CDR3, the DNA is TGCAGCGTTGAAGGGTCGGACAGGGGCACTGAAGCTTTCTTT.

This rearrangement joins TRBV6-2 or TRBV6-3 to TRBJ2-2; 7 bases agree with TRBD2. V lost 7 bases and J lost 3; bases outside the gene matches: 5. There are 14 residues in the CDR3. Germline V gives CDR1 MNHEY, CDR2 SVGEGT. CDR3 residues: CASKRLADTGELFF. Here the CDR3 DNA reads TGTGCCAGCAAACGGCTAGCGGACACCGGGGAGCTGTTTTTT.

CDR3 coding DNA: TGTGCCAGCAGTTTACAGTACAGCTCTGGAAACACCATATATTTT. Translating gives CASSLQYSSGNTIYF. The chain recombines TRBV27 with TRBJ1-3; D ambiguous. The CDR3 extends over 15 amino acids. The germline V gene has CDR1 MNHEY and CDR2 SMNVEV (reference sequence). V was pared by 2 bases and J by 0 bases, with 8 bases between.

The CDR3 loop reads CASGLGGENEKLFF. The DNA for the CDR3 is TGTGCTAGTGGTTTAGGGGGTGAGAATGAAAAACTGTTTTTT. V gene TRBV12-5 combines with J gene TRBJ1-4, with D perhaps matching TRBD1 (6 bases). This CDR3 spans 14 amino acids. Looked up from germline, CDR1 is LGHNT and CDR2 is FRNRAP. V was trimmed by 3 bases and J by 5 bases, leaving 10 bases between them.

Ten or more counts support this clonotype. The chain is built from TRBV12-3 or TRBV12-4 and TRBJ1-5; no clear D. Between the trimmed V and J ends, which lost 5 bases and 4 bases, there was a span of 9 bases. This CDR3 has 13 residues. CDR3 nucleotide sequence: TGTGCCAGCAGTCTAGGGCGTAATCAGCCCCAGCATTTT. Amino acid sequence: CASSLGRNQPQHF.

This clonotype was counted at least ten times. The CDR3 sequence is CASSDSTGYNQPQHF. In DNA, the CDR3 is TGTGCCAGCAGTGATTCTACAGGGTACAATCAGCCCCAGCATTTT. The V and J genes are TRBV6-1 and TRBJ1-5, with a possible D match to TRBD1 (6 bases). V lost 3 bases and J lost 3, with 12 bases in between. The CDR3 has 15 amino acids. CDR1 is MNHNS and CDR2 is SASEGT in the germline V gene.

The rearrangement joins TRBV14 to TRBJ2-3; D is ambiguous. CDR3 size: 14 residues. The V end was cut by 4 bases, the J end by 5 bases, with 13 bases between. Germline-derived CDR1 and CDR2 are SGHDN and FVKESK. The CDR3 DNA sequence: TGTGCCAGCAGCCCACCGGGCCGCCGAGATACGCAGTATTTT. The encoded protein is CASSPPGRRDTQYF.

The chain is built from TRBV6-2 or TRBV6-3 and TRBJ1-1; 9 nucleotides align to TRBD1. The junction had 9 bases not matched to a gene; V was cut back by 8 bases and J by 5 bases. Germline V CDR1 and CDR2: MNHEY, SVGEGT. This CDR3 is 14 amino acids long. CDR3 bases: TGTGCCAGCTCTCGGACAGGGGCCGAAACTGAAGCTTTCTTT. As protein: CASSRTGAETEAFF.

This sequence joins TRBV28 and TRBJ1-2; D may be TRBD1 (5 bases). The CDR3 extends over 14 amino acids. Trimming shortened V by 2 bases and J by 3 bases, and 10 bases separated the two germline ends. The germline gives CDR1 MDHEN, CDR2 SYDVKM. The DNA of the CDR3 is TGTGCCAGCAGTTTAGGAGGGACGTACTATGGCTACACCTTC. It codes for CASSLGGTYYGYTF.

As to this clonotype: One end of the junction fails to match germline, which may point to a read error. The genes are TRBV9 and TRBJ1-2, with 8 bases lining up with TRBD1. The CDR3 is 13 residues long. Germline V CDR1 and CDR2: SGDLS, YYNGEE. The CDR3 nucleotides read TGTGCCAGCAGCGTAGCGCCGACAGGGGTTATACACTTC. As protein: CASSVAPTGVIHF.

The genes are TRBV6-2 or TRBV6-3 and TRBJ2-3; maybe TRBD1 (6 bases). CDR3 length equals 13 residues. The V gene lost 5 bases and the J gene lost 7 bases, with 13 bases spanning the gap. Germline V gene data show CDR1 as MNHEY and CDR2 as SVGEGT. CDR3 coding DNA: TGTGCCAGCAGTGACACAGGGTTGAATACGCAGTATTTT. This translates into CASSDTGLNTQYF.

V is TRBV28 and J is TRBJ2-2; D not certain. This CDR3 region has 14 residues. V lost 5 bases to trimming and J lost 6 bases, with 13 bases between them. Germline V gives CDR1 MDHEN, CDR2 SYDVKM. The CDR3 loop reads CASSRPSGAGELFF. The DNA of the CDR3 is TGTGCCAGCAGTCGGCCGTCTGGGGCCGGGGAGCTGTTTTTT.

On this clonotype: The junction departs from the called germline gene at one end, perhaps through a read error. The chain carries TRBV7-9 and TRBJ2-7; D might be TRBD1 or TRBD2, each matching 5 bases. The CDR3 has 14 amino acids. Looked up from germline, CDR1 is SEHNR and CDR2 is FQNEAQ (reference sequence). CDR3 DNA sequence: TGTGCCAGCAGCCGTGGGACGCCCGCCTACGAGCGGTACTTC. Protein: CASSRGTPAYERYF.

This clonotype was observed a handful of times. The J gene is TRBJ2-5, the V gene TRBV19; 14 nucleotides agree with TRBD2. The CDR3 loop spans 17 amino acids. After removal of 2 bases from V and 2 bases from J, the junction contained 4 bases not matched to a gene. The germline CDR1 and CDR2 sequences are LNHDA and SQIVND (reference sequence). CDR3 amino acids: CASSIRGLAGDQETQYF. CDR3 sequence (DNA): TGTGCCAGTAGTATACGGGGACTAGCGGGGGATCAAGAGACCCAGTACTTC.

In DNA, the CDR3 is TGTGCCAGCAGTTATTTGGACAGGGCGGACTATGGCTACACCTTC. Amino acid sequence: CASSYLDRADYGYTF. This rearrangement joins TRBV6-5 to TRBJ1-2; 8 bases are shared with TRBD1. V lost 3 bases and J lost 3; bases outside the gene matches: 6. In germline, CDR1 is MNHEY, CDR2 SVGAGI. The CDR3 runs 15 residues.

This clonotype was detected only a few times. This chain uses TRBV29-1 with TRBJ1-1; 9 bases fit TRBD1. This CDR3 region has 11 residues. The V gene's germline CDR1 is SQVTM and CDR2 ANQGSEA. The trim removed 7 bases at V and 4 bases at J, leaving 1 base unmatched. As DNA, the CDR3 is TGCAGCGCGACAGGGGGCACTGAAGCTTTCTTT. Translation gives CSATGGTEAFF.

This chain uses TRBV6-6 with TRBJ1-6; TRBD1 aligns across 9 bases. The V and J ends lost 2 bases and 10 bases, in that order; junction bases with no gene match: 9. CDR1 is MNHNY, CDR2 SVGAGI, per germline (reference sequence). This CDR3 spans 16 amino acids. Written as DNA, the CDR3 is TGTGCCAGCAGTTACCGCGCCGGGACAGGGACCTCACCCCTCCACTTT. The encoded protein is CASSYRAGTGTSPLHF.

This clonotype was observed a handful of times. The V and J genes are TRBV19 and TRBJ1-2; no reliable D call. Germline CDR1 is LNHDA and CDR2 is SQIVND (reference sequence). The CDR3 is made up of 12 amino acids. Trimming shortened V by 11 bases and J by 7 bases, and 17 bases separated the two germline ends. The CDR3 DNA follows: TGTGCCTCCTTAATATGGGGAGGTGGCTACACCTTC. It specifies CASLIWGGGYTF.

This clonotype was counted at least ten times. At one end the junction does not follow the germline gene, possibly because of a read error. The chain recombines TRBV11-1 with TRBJ2-7; possibly TRBD2 for D (6 bases). This CDR3 is 15 amino acids long. Germline CDR1 SGHAT, CDR2 FQDESV (reference sequence). Here the CDR3 reads CASSLSGWDSFEQYF. CDR3 nucleotides: TGTGCCAGCAGCTTATCGGGATGGGACTCCTTCGAGCAGTACTTC. The variable domain in full, with the rest retrieved from reference TRBV11-1 and TRBJ2-7, is EAEVAQSPRYKITEKSQAVAFWCDPISGHATLYWYRQILGQGPELLVQFQDESVVDDSQLPKDRFSAERLKGVDSTLKIQPAELGDSAMYLCASSLSGWDSFEQYFGPGTRLTVT.

The chain recombines TRBV6-2 or TRBV6-3 with TRBJ1-1; 8 positions agree with TRBD1. J gave up 4 bases and V 3 bases, and 7 bases lay outside the gene matches. This CDR3 is built from 15 residues. The germline CDR1 and CDR2 sequences are MNHEY and SVGEGT. The CDR3 DNA reads TGTGCCAGCAGTTATCCGACAGGGGCGGCCACTGAAGCTTTCTTT. Translating it yields CASSYPTGAATEAFF.

The chain is built from TRBV9 and TRBJ1-1; perhaps TRBD1 as D (5 bases). Per the germline V gene, CDR1 is SGDLS and CDR2 is YYNGEE. This CDR3 contains 14 residues. V lost 0 bases to trimming and J lost 4 bases, with 10 bases between them. This CDR3 is CASSVGPGGTEAFF. CDR3 in DNA: TGTGCCAGCAGCGTAGGCCCGGGGGGCACTGAAGCTTTCTTT.